This entry concerns a single TCR beta chain. Germline V gene lookup returns CDR1 SQVTM and CDR2 ANQGSEA. The CDR3 runs 14 residues. The V segment lost 5 bases and the J segment 4 bases; nucleotides outside the gene matches: 3. This specimen comes from a study of blood T cells in healthy people across ages. A second PCR, run for roughly 6 to 11 cycles, used a sample-barcoded 5' primer plus a J-beta primer mix. TCRdb reanalysed the 5' RACE reads using MiXCR and keeps one entry per CDR3 protein. The sample comprises about 640,000 distinct CDR3 sequences, approximately 40% of which are singletons, and 25% to 30% rests with the top ten.

The sequence came from an elderly man in good health. Input material: blood. This sequence joins TRBV29-1 and TRBJ2-2, with TRBD2 matching 11 bases. DNA of the CDR3: TGCAGCGTTTCGGGACTAGCGGCCACCGGGGAGCTGTTTTTT. Amino acids: CSVSGLAATGELFF.